This TCR beta chain emerged from a study of blood T cell repertoires in COVID-19. Study-level information: COVID-19 samples, acute and convalescent, were from the United States, Italy and Spain. Sample material is recorded as cDNA or gDNA derived from T cells, B-cell-depleted T cells, or PBMCs.

Study processing details: Amplification of reference gene primers was used by the study to estimate nucleated cell counts. Measured with immunoSEQ multiplex PCR; TCRdb has only the in-frame clones, and not every one. V and J calls plus clone size are reproduced from that table; the DNA served to infer D and trimming. Of 150,000 or so clones listed, around nine tenths are singletons. V gave up 5 bases and J gave up 9 bases, with 26 bases separating them. Germline lookup yields CDR1 LNHNV and CDR2 YYDKDF (reference sequence). The CDR3 has 17 residues. The clonotype comes from a human donor in a cohort sampled during active COVID-19. This rearrangement joins TRBV15 to TRBJ2-1, with D tentatively TRBD2 (6 bases). The source material was peripheral blood. CDR3 bases: TGTGCCACCAGCGGATACCTTCCGGGACTCGCGGCGGGTGAGCAGTTCTTC. Its translation: CATSGYLPGLAAGEQFF.